Shown below are 20 T cell receptor beta chains from a single sample sequenced in a study of OX40 agonist ivuxolimab in advanced cancers. Sequencing was performed with immunoSEQ multiplex PCR; in TCRdb, only in-frame clones are kept and a portion is missing. The table records around 42,000 clones, approximately 90% of them present only once. The sample consisted of CD4+ or CD8+ T cells sorted from blood, taken in a trial of the OX40 agonist ivuxolimab. Receptors originate from an adult with an advanced solid tumor such as melanoma, head and neck, liver or kidney cancer.

This clone was seen once. This may stem from a read error, because a much larger clone lies one nucleotide away. The CDR3 bases are TGTGCCAGCAACCAGGACCGGACAGCGGGAAACACCATATATTTT. The encoded protein is CASNQDRTAGNTIYF. V is TRBV4-2 and J is TRBJ1-3; TRBD1 might be the D (6 bases). The CDR3 runs to 15 residues. V dropped 7 bases and J dropped 4 bases, with 17 bases sitting between them. The germline gives CDR1 LGHNA, CDR2 YNFKEQ.

This chain joins TRBV28 and TRBJ1-2, with unresolved D. CDR3 length: 15 amino acids. The V gene lost 6 bases and the J gene lost 4 bases, with 18 bases spanning the gap. CDR1 is MDHEN, CDR2 SYDVKM, per germline. The CDR3 loop reads CASSVDGGALYGYTF. DNA for the CDR3: TGTGCCAGCAGCGTAGACGGCGGTGCCCTCTATGGCTACACCTTC.

This chain connects TRBV13 to TRBJ1-2; D call uncertain. Germline CDR1 is PRHDT and CDR2 is FYEKMQ (reference sequence). This CDR3 region has 13 residues. Trimming cost V 0 bases and J 2 bases, with 4 bases left between them. CDR3 amino acids: CASSLGRNYGYTF. CDR3 DNA sequence: TGTGCCAGCAGCTTAGGACGGAACTATGGCTACACCTTC.

The J gene is TRBJ2-6, the V gene TRBV7-9; 13 positions agree with TRBD2. With 6 bases clipped from V and 0 bases from J, the junction kept 8 bases outside the gene matches. The length of the CDR3 is 19 residues. Germline V gene data show CDR1 as SEHNR and CDR2 as FQNEAQ (reference sequence). CDR3 sequence reads: CASRGTSGVQYSGANVLTF. In DNA, the CDR3 is TGTGCCAGCAGGGGGACTAGCGGGGTACAATACTCTGGGGCCAACGTCCTGACTTTC.

CDR3 protein: CASRYQTQSAQHF. Here the CDR3 DNA reads TGTGCCAGCAGATACCAAACTCAATCGGCCCAGCATTTT. This chain uses TRBV28 with TRBJ1-5; no clear D. The CDR3 has 13 residues. Trimming took 6 bases from V and 11 from J, leaving 17 bases between them. Germline V gene sequence: CDR1 MDHEN, CDR2 SYDVKM.

V is TRBV2 and J is TRBJ2-3; D gene ambiguous. Looked up from germline, CDR1 is SNHLY and CDR2 is FYNNEI. The CDR3 runs to 15 residues. V was trimmed by 4 bases and J by 3 bases, leaving 14 bases between them. This CDR3 reads CASSAQSRPTDTQYF. In nucleotides, the CDR3 is TGTGCCAGCAGTGCCCAATCCAGGCCTACAGATACGCAGTATTTT.

The rearrangement links TRBV28 to TRBJ1-5; maybe TRBD1 (6 bases). The length of the CDR3 is 13 residues. Trimming took 6 bases from V and 5 from J, leaving 11 bases between them. Germline V lookup: CDR1 MDHEN, CDR2 SYDVKM. The CDR3 protein is CASSLRGYQPQHF. CDR3 bases: TGTGCCAGCAGCCTCAGGGGTTATCAGCCCCAGCATTTT.

This clone is labeled medium-sized. This chain connects TRBV5-1 to TRBJ1-2, with D unclear. The CDR3 is 15 amino acids. V shed 1 base and J shed 4 bases, with 14 bases lying between them. CDR1 SGHRS and CDR2 YFSETQ come from the germline V gene. CDR3 in DNA: TGCGCCAGCAGCTTGCCGGAGGGCTCGAGCTATGGCTACACCTTC. Translated, it gives CASSLPEGSSYGYTF.

The chain has TRBV4-1 and TRBJ2-5; 7 nucleotides align to TRBD1. This CDR3 spans 15 amino acids. Trimming at V came to 3 bases and at J to 2 bases, leaving 6 bases not matched to a gene. Germline loops: CDR1 MGHRA, CDR2 YSYEKL. CDR3 sequence reads: CASSQSETGQETQYF. DNA of the CDR3: TGCGCCAGCAGCCAGTCCGAGACAGGGCAAGAGACCCAGTACTTC.

The CDR3 loop reads CASSGFQDPYNEQFF. The CDR3 nucleotides read TGCGCCAGCAGTGGATTTCAGGACCCCTACAATGAGCAGTTCTTC. The chain has TRBV10-1 and TRBJ2-1; no reliable D call. Trimming removed 4 bases at V and 2 bases at J, with 12 bases between. Looked up from germline, CDR1 is WNHNN and CDR2 is SYGVQD (reference sequence). This CDR3 is 15 amino acids long.

The gene calls are TRBV30 and TRBJ2-7; 9 positions match TRBD1. The germline V gene encodes CDR1 GTSNPN and CDR2 SVGIG (reference sequence). With 5 bases clipped from V and 6 bases from J, the junction kept 5 bases outside the gene matches. The CDR3 is 12 residues long. CDR3 nucleotide sequence: TGTGCCTGGGGACAGGGGAGACTCGAGCAGTACTTC. It specifies CAWGQGRLEQYF.

J is TRBJ1-4 and V is TRBV28, with TRBD1 as a possible D gene (6 bases). The CDR3 is 14 residues long. CDR1 and CDR2 from the germline V gene are MDHEN and SYDVKM. V was pared by 6 bases and J by 11 bases, with 19 bases between. Written as DNA, the CDR3 is TGTGCCAGCAGAACTCTGGACGGGAGGGGGAAACTGTTTTTT. It encodes CASRTLDGRGKLFF.

V and J are TRBV6-1 and TRBJ2-3; 9 bases fit TRBD2. This CDR3 has 16 residues. The J segment lost 4 bases and the V segment lost 0 bases, leaving 5 bases of the junction unmatched. The germline V gene has CDR1 MNHNS and CDR2 SASEGT. The CDR3 DNA is TGTGCCAGCAGTGAAGCAGCGGGAGGAAGGGCAGATACGCAGTATTTT. Amino acids: CASSEAAGGRADTQYF.

The chain links TRBV4-1 to TRBJ2-7; 8 bases align to TRBD1. The CDR3 runs to 14 residues. Germline CDR1 MGHRA, CDR2 YSYEKL. The V segment lost 4 bases and the J segment 3 bases; nucleotides outside the gene matches: 5. The CDR3 DNA follows: TGCGCCAGCAGCCTTCTCGACAGGGGCTACGAGCAGTACTTC. Encoded protein: CASSLLDRGYEQYF.

This clone was observed once. V gene TRBV6-6 combines with J gene TRBJ1-2, with D tentatively TRBD1 (6 bases). This CDR3 region has 10 residues. Germline loops: CDR1 MNHNY, CDR2 SVGAGI (reference sequence). V dropped 9 bases and J dropped 8 bases, with 10 bases sitting between them. The CDR3 DNA reads TGTGCCAGAGACAGGAGAGGCTACACCTTC. Translating gives CARDRRGYTF.

The chain uses TRBV7-3 and TRBJ2-3; the match to TRBD2 covers 14 bases. V shed 5 bases and J 6 bases; nucleotides not matched to a gene: 10. CDR1 SGHTA and CDR2 FQGTGA come from the germline V gene. CDR3 length equals 17 residues. The CDR3 sequence: CASSAMGGLAGADTQYF. The CDR3 DNA sequence: TGTGCCAGCAGCGCTATGGGGGGACTAGCGGGAGCCGATACGCAGTATTTT. The full variable domain, completed using reference TRBV7-3 and TRBJ2-3, is GAGVSQTPSNKVTEKGKYVELRCDPISGHTALYWYRQSLGQGPEFLIYFQGTGAADDSGLPNDRFFAVRPEGSVSTLKIQRTERGDSAVYLCASSAMGGLAGADTQYFGPGTRLTVL.

The rearrangement links TRBV6-1 to TRBJ1-4; 10 bases agree with TRBD1. The germline V gene has CDR1 MNHNS and CDR2 SASEGT. CDR3 size: 14 residues. The V and J ends lost 8 bases and 6 bases, in that order; junction bases with no gene match: 6. CDR3 region: CASADRGQHEKLFF. In DNA, the CDR3 is TGTGCCAGCGCAGACAGGGGGCAGCATGAAAAACTGTTTTTT.

V gene TRBV4-1 combines with J gene TRBJ2-7; 9 positions agree with TRBD2. J was trimmed by 3 bases and V by 0 bases; bases with no gene match: 6. Germline V gene lookup returns CDR1 MGHRA and CDR2 YSYEKL. CDR3 length: 16 residues. The CDR3 here is CASSQDQLAGRYEQYF. CDR3 bases: TGCGCCAGCAGCCAAGATCAACTAGCGGGCCGCTACGAGCAGTACTTC.

The chain combines TRBV6-1 with TRBJ2-7; the D gene could be TRBD1 or TRBD2 (6 bases each). Trimming stripped 11 bases from V and 6 bases from J, with 14 bases between. CDR3 length: 11 residues. Germline CDR1 and CDR2: MNHNS and SASEGT. The CDR3 loop is CAGGREPEQYF. In nucleotides, the CDR3 is TGTGCCGGGGGGCGAGAACCCGAGCAGTACTTC.

The chain combines TRBV30 with TRBJ2-2; 8 bases are shared with TRBD2. J lost 5 bases, V lost 2 bases, and 4 bases had no gene match. The germline gives CDR1 GTSNPN, CDR2 SVGIG (reference sequence). The CDR3 sequence is 14 residues long. CDR3 nucleotides: TGTGCCTGGAGTTACGGGGGGGGAACCGGGGAGCTGTTTTTT. Translating gives CAWSYGGGTGELFF.